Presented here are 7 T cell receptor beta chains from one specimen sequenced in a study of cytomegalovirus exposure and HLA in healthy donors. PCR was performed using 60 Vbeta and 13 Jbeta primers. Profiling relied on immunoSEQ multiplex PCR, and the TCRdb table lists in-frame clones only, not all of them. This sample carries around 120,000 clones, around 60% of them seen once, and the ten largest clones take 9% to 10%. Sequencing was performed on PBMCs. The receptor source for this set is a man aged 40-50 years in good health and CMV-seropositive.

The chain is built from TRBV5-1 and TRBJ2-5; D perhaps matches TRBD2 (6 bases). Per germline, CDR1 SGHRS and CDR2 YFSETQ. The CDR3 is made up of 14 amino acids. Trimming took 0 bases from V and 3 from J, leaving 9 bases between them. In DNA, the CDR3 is TGCGCCAGCAGCTTGGGACTAGGGGAAGAGACCCAGTACTTC. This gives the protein CASSLGLGEETQYF.

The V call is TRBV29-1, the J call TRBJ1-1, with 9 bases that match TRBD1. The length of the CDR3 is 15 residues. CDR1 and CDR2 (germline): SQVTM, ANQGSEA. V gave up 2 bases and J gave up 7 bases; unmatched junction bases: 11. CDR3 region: CSVESSRTGVDEAFF. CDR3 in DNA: TGCAGCGTTGAATCCTCAAGGACAGGGGTAGATGAAGCTTTCTTT.

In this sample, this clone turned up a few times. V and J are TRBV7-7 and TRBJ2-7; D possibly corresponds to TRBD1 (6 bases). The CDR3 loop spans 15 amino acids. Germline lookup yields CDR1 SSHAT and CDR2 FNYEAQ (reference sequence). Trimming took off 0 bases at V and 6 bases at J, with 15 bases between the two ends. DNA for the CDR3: TGTGCCAGCAGCTTAGCGGCAGGGACATCAGGCGAGCAGTACTTC. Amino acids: CASSLAAGTSGEQYF.

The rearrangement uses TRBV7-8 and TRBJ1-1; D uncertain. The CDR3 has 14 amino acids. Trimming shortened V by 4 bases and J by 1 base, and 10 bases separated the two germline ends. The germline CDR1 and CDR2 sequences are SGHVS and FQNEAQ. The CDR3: CASSYIAQNTEAFF. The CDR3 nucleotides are TGTGCCAGCAGCTACATCGCTCAGAACACTGAAGCTTTCTTT.

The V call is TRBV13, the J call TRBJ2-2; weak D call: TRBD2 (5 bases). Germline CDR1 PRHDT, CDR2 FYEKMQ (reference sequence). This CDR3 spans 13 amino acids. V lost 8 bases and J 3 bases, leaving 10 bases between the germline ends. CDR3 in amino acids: CASGELYTGELFF. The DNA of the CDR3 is TGTGCCAGCGGGGAGCTGTACACCGGGGAGCTGTTTTTT.

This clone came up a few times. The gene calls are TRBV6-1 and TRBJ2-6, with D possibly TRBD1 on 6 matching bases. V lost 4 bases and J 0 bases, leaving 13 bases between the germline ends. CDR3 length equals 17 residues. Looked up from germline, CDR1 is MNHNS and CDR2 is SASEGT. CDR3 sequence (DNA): TGTGCCAGCAGTGGGACAGCCACTAACTCTGGGGCCAACGTCCTGACTTTC. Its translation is CASSGTATNSGANVLTF.

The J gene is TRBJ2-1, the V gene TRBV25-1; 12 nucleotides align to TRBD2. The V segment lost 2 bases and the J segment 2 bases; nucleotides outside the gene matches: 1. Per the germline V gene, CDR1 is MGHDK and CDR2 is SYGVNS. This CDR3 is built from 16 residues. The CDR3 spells CASSEPSGRAYNEQFF. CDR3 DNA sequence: TGTGCCAGCAGTGAACCTAGCGGGAGGGCCTACAATGAGCAGTTCTTC.